This entry lists 27 T cell receptor beta chains sequenced from one sample in a study of B cell selection in AIRE deficiency (dated by TCRdb to the late 2010s). Conventional CD4 T cells were sorted as cells that were CD4+CD127+. Receptors were amplified or captured by the immunoSEQ multiplex PCR assay. Imported from immuneACCESS, the table was reduced by TCRdb to in-frame sequences with V and J called. These copies leave out some clones; in studies compared against another copy, an unresolved V gene accounts for under half, and the cause of the remainder is not known. For this sample there are about 22,000 clones; approximately 96% appear just once. Approximately 0.17% of the sample is taken by the ten largest. Sequencing was done on a sample of CD4+CD127+ conventional T cells sorted from PBMCs. Every receptor here comes from a human donor in good health.

CDR3 sequence (DNA): TGCGCCAGCAGCGTGACAGGGGCAACGTTCACTGAAGCTTTCTTT. This sequence encodes CASSVTGATFTEAFF. This rearrangement joins TRBV5-1 to TRBJ1-1, with 8 bases identical to TRBD1. The CDR3 sequence is 15 residues long. J gave up 4 bases and V 4 bases, and 9 bases lay outside the gene matches. Germline V lookup: CDR1 SGHRS, CDR2 YFSETQ.

The gene calls are TRBV10-3 and TRBJ1-5, with 10 nucleotides matching TRBD1. The CDR3 runs 16 residues. The V gene's germline CDR1 is ENHRY and CDR2 SYGVKD. The J segment lost 3 bases and the V segment lost 3 bases, leaving 5 bases of the junction unmatched. Here the CDR3 DNA reads TGTGCCATCAGTGACGGGACAGGGGTCTTCAATCAGCCCCAGCATTTT. Translated: CAISDGTGVFNQPQHF.

J is TRBJ2-3 and V is TRBV7-2; no reliable D call. The CDR3 extends over 11 amino acids. Trimming stripped 5 bases from V and 14 bases from J, with 14 bases between. The germline CDR1 and CDR2 sequences are SGHTA and FQGNSA. CDR3 DNA: TGTGCCAGCAGCGGATACGGGCCCTGGTATTTT. Amino acids: CASSGYGPWYF.

The V and J genes are TRBV27 and TRBJ1-1, with D possibly matching TRBD1 (5 bases). This CDR3 is 14 amino acids long. Deletions cut 6 bases from V and 2 bases from J, with 13 bases between. CDR1 and CDR2 (germline): MNHEY, SMNVEV (reference sequence). The CDR3 sequence is CASSPGPLNTEAFF. CDR3 DNA: TGTGCCAGCAGCCCGGGACCTCTAAACACTGAAGCTTTCTTT.

With regard to this clone: Its ends do not fully match the called genes, so a read error is possible. V usage is TRBV13 and J usage is TRBJ1-2; no definite D call. The germline CDR1 and CDR2 sequences are PRHDT and FYEKMQ (reference sequence). The CDR3 consists of 15 residues. The CDR3 region is CASTLRWAVPYGYTF. Here the CDR3 DNA reads TGTGCCAGCACCTTAAGGTGGGCAGTTCCTTATGGCTACACCTTC.

The V call is TRBV6-6, the J call TRBJ2-7; D is perhaps TRBD1 (6 bases). Trimming pared 0 bases from V and 2 bases from J, leaving 8 bases between. CDR3 length: 14 amino acids. Germline CDR1 is MNHNY and CDR2 is SVGAGI (reference sequence). Written as DNA, the CDR3 is TGTGCCAGCAGTTACTCGGACAGCACCTACGAGCAGTACTTC. Its translation: CASSYSDSTYEQYF.

The chain links TRBV19 to TRBJ2-7; the D call may be TRBD1 or TRBD2 (5 bases each). There are 13 residues in the CDR3. Germline-derived CDR1 and CDR2 are LNHDA and SQIVND (reference sequence). V was trimmed by 6 bases and J by 2 bases, leaving 11 bases between them. The chain's CDR3 is CASRRDGTYEQYF. CDR3 nucleotide sequence: TGTGCCAGTAGAAGGGACGGTACCTACGAGCAGTACTTC.

The chain couples TRBV6-5 to TRBJ2-1, with 9 positions matching TRBD2. The trim removed 1 base at V and 2 bases at J, leaving 3 bases unmatched. This CDR3 has 16 amino acids. In germline, CDR1 is MNHEY, CDR2 SVGAGI. CDR3 DNA sequence: TGTGCCAGCAGTTACTTGGGCGGGGGGGCCTACAATGAGCAGTTCTTC. This translates into CASSYLGGGAYNEQFF.

This sequence joins TRBV29-1 and TRBJ2-1; D call uncertain. The CDR3 covers 17 residues. V gave up 4 bases and J gave up 1 base, with 20 bases separating them. Germline V gene sequence: CDR1 SQVTM, CDR2 ANQGSEA. The CDR3 DNA reads as TGCAGCGTTGTGCCCCGAGTCGGTGATTGGTCCTACAATGAGCAGTTCTTC. Protein product: CSVVPRVGDWSYNEQFF.

V usage is TRBV6-6 and J usage is TRBJ1-5; D perhaps matches TRBD1 (6 bases). CDR3 length: 11 residues. V was clipped by 4 bases and J by 14 bases, with 12 bases between them. Germline loops: CDR1 MNHNY, CDR2 SVGAGI (reference sequence). The CDR3 sequence: CASSLTGRKHF. The CDR3 coding sequence is TGTGCCAGCAGTTTAACAGGGAGAAAGCATTTT.

The J gene is TRBJ2-1, the V gene TRBV27; D might be TRBD1 or TRBD2, each matching 5 bases. Between the trimmed V and J ends, which lost 2 bases and 9 bases, there was a span of 20 bases. The CDR3 extends over 16 amino acids. The germline V gene encodes CDR1 MNHEY and CDR2 SMNVEV (reference sequence). CDR3 sequence: CASSLGGRALGGEQFF. CDR3 DNA sequence: TGTGCCAGCAGTTTAGGGGGACGCGCCCTCGGCGGTGAGCAGTTCTTC.

The chain joins TRBV5-1 to TRBJ2-3; D call uncertain. Per the germline V gene, CDR1 is SGHRS and CDR2 is YFSETQ. This CDR3 contains 11 residues. Trimming removed 3 bases from V and 3 bases from J, with 2 bases in between. The CDR3 coding sequence is TGCGCCAGCAGCTGGACAGATACGCAGTATTTT. It specifies CASSWTDTQYF. Full variable domain (missing parts from reference TRBV5-1 and TRBJ2-3): KAGVTQTPRYLIKTRGQQVTLSCSPISGHRSVSWYQQTPGQGLQFLFEYFSETQRNKGNFPGRFSGRQFSNSRSEMNVSTLELGDSALYLCASSWTDTQYFGPGTRLTVL.

This clone was picked up one time. The chain employs TRBV28 and TRBJ1-1, with 9 bases aligning to TRBD1. Germline V gene data show CDR1 as MDHEN and CDR2 as SYDVKM. CDR3 length equals 15 residues. V was pared by 3 bases and J by 1 base, with 3 bases of the junction left unmatched. CDR3 coding DNA: TGTGCCAGCAGTTTGACAGGGGGAGAGAACACTGAAGCTTTCTTT. It yields the protein CASSLTGGENTEAFF.

The V gene is TRBV2, the J gene TRBJ1-3; no clear D. Germline-derived CDR1 and CDR2 are SNHLY and FYNNEI. The CDR3 is 15 amino acids. V was pared by 9 bases and J by 1 base, with 16 bases between. Written as DNA, the CDR3 is TGTGCCAGTAGGCGGTCCGCGGGGTCTGGAAACACCATATATTTT. This gives the protein CASRRSAGSGNTIYF.

The rearrangement links TRBV28 to TRBJ1-5; 9 bases map to TRBD1. Germline V CDR1 and CDR2: MDHEN, SYDVKM. The junction had 2 bases not matched to a gene; V was cut back by 2 bases and J by 3 bases. The CDR3 has 15 residues. In DNA, the CDR3 is TGTGCCAGCAGTTTAGGGACAGGGCCCAATCAGCCCCAGCATTTT. It specifies CASSLGTGPNQPQHF. The full variable domain, its missing parts supplied by reference TRBV28 and TRBJ1-5, is DVKVTQSSRYLVKRTGEKVFLECVQDMDHENMFWYRQDPGLGLRLIYFSYDVKMKEKGDIPEGYSVSREKKERFSLILESASTNQTSMYLCASSLGTGPNQPQHFGDGTRLSIL.

This clone has just one count. V usage is TRBV7-9 and J usage is TRBJ2-5, with D possibly being TRBD1 (5 bases). The CDR3 contains 12 residues. V was trimmed by 5 bases and J by 2 bases, leaving 6 bases between them. Germline CDR1 and CDR2: SEHNR and FQNEAQ (reference sequence). This CDR3 is CASSRQQETQYF. In DNA form, the CDR3 reads TGTGCCAGCAGCCGACAGCAAGAGACCCAGTACTTC.

V is TRBV18 and J is TRBJ1-1, with 7 bases aligning to TRBD1. V lost 0 bases to trimming and J lost 10 bases; unmatched junction nucleotides: 5. This CDR3 is built from 13 residues. Germline V gene lookup returns CDR1 KGHSH and CDR2 LQKENI. The CDR3 nucleotides read TGTGCCAGCTCACCACCCTCCGACAGGGCAGCTTTCTTT. Protein product: CASSPPSDRAAFF.

The CDR3 region has the DNA TGTGCCAGCAGCCCCCGGACAGGGGCCGCAGCTCTCTATGGCTACACCTTC. Its translation is CASSPRTGAAALYGYTF. The J gene is TRBJ1-2, the V gene TRBV7-2; TRBD1 agrees at 9 bases. Germline CDR1 SGHTA, CDR2 FQGNSA. This CDR3 contains 17 residues. V dropped 5 bases and J dropped 4; count of bases not matched to a gene: 14.

This chain uses TRBV19 with TRBJ2-3, with D uncertain. Trimming took off 5 bases at V and 4 bases at J, with 10 bases between the two ends. CDR1 and CDR2 (germline): LNHDA, SQIVND (reference sequence). This CDR3 has 13 residues. The CDR3 nucleotides read TGTGCCAGTAGTTCTCAGAGCGCAGATACGCAGTATTTT. Protein product: CASSSQSADTQYF.

This chain joins TRBV15 and TRBJ1-5; no firm D call. Germline V CDR1 and CDR2: LNHNV, YYDKDF (reference sequence). Deletions cut 1 base from V and 7 bases from J, with 14 bases between. This CDR3 is built from 15 residues. For the CDR3, the DNA is TGTGCCACCAGCAGAGGGTCGGCATCGAGGCAGCCCCAGCATTTT. Translating gives CATSRGSASRQPQHF.

Details on this clone: Other DNA sequences in this specimen translate into the identical CDR3. The rearrangement uses TRBV18 and TRBJ1-5; D gene unclear. Germline loops: CDR1 KGHSH, CDR2 LQKENI. V lost 6 bases, J lost 7 bases, and 10 bases lay in between. This CDR3 comprises 12 residues. The CDR3 reads CASSPAGQPQHF. The CDR3 region has the DNA TGTGCCAGCTCGCCCGCTGGGCAGCCCCAGCATTTT.

The V and J genes are TRBV9 and TRBJ2-1; 11 bases are a match to TRBD2. V shed 0 bases and J 4 bases; nucleotides not matched to a gene: 12. This CDR3 is built from 19 residues. The germline V gene encodes CDR1 SGDLS and CDR2 YYNGEE. Here the CDR3 DNA reads TGTGCCAGCAGCGTAGGGACTAGCGGGTCATGGGGGGTGTACAATGAGCAGTTCTTC. Amino acid sequence: CASSVGTSGSWGVYNEQFF.

The genes are TRBV18 and TRBJ2-7; TRBD2 aligns across 8 bases. CDR3 length: 17 amino acids. V lost 4 bases and J lost 0; bases outside the gene matches: 11. CDR1 is KGHSH, CDR2 LQKENI, per germline. CDR3 sequence: CASSLYSIAGNSYEQYF. In DNA, the CDR3 is TGTGCCAGCTCACTATACTCGATAGCGGGGAACTCCTACGAGCAGTACTTC.

This clone occurred once. The V call is TRBV6-5, the J call TRBJ1-1; D might be TRBD1 (5 bases). Trimming removed 0 bases from V and 1 base from J, with 9 bases in between. This CDR3 has 15 amino acids. In germline, CDR1 is MNHEY, CDR2 SVGAGI. In DNA, the CDR3 is TGTGCCAGCAGTTACTCGGCAGGACAGAACACTGAAGCTTTCTTT. This sequence encodes CASSYSAGQNTEAFF.

The CDR3 region is CASRPLGMDRNNQPQHF. As DNA, the CDR3 is TGTGCCAGCCGCCCTCTTGGGATGGACAGAAACAATCAGCCCCAGCATTTT. The chain combines TRBV19 with TRBJ1-5; the D gene is possibly TRBD1 (6 bases). Germline CDR1 and CDR2: LNHDA and SQIVND (reference sequence). This CDR3 contains 17 residues. V shed 9 bases and J shed 3 bases, with 24 bases lying between them.

On this clone itself: The junction differs from germline at one of its ends, possibly a read error. The V and J genes are TRBV29-1 and TRBJ2-7; tentatively, D is TRBD1 (6 bases). This CDR3 spans 12 amino acids. Germline V gene data show CDR1 as SQVTM and CDR2 as ANQGSEA. The CDR3 DNA reads as TGCAGCGTCGGGACACACTCCTACGAGCAGTGCTTC. Its translation: CSVGTHSYEQCF.

The rearrangement links TRBV5-6 to TRBJ2-3, with D perhaps TRBD1 or TRBD2 (6 bases each). Germline-derived CDR1 and CDR2 are SGHDT and YYEEEE. The CDR3 extends over 13 amino acids. The V gene lost 2 bases and the J gene lost 6 bases, with 10 bases spanning the gap. The CDR3 DNA follows: TGTGCCAGCAGCTTACGGGGGCTGGATACGCAGTATTTT. Encoded protein: CASSLRGLDTQYF.